These 15 T cell receptor beta chains were all obtained from the same sample, sequenced in a study of follicular helper T cells after annual influenza vaccination. Method: immunoSEQ multiplex PCR; TCRdb's copy keeps in-frame clones and lacks some. The sample lists 25,000 to 35,000 clones, 65% to 85% occurring once. Indicated time point: 2014-2015 season, pre-vaccination. The sequencing used CXCR5+ CD38- circulating T follicular helper cells from blood, collected on the day of influenza vaccination. The subset here: circulating Tfh, non-naive CD4+CXCR5+PD-1+ (ICOS+CD38+ or ICOS-CD38-). These receptors were collected from an adult who received the influenza vaccine.

This rearrangement joins TRBV19 to TRBJ1-1; TRBD1 aligns across 8 bases. CDR1 is LNHDA and CDR2 is SQIVND in the germline V gene (reference sequence). The CDR3 extends over 18 amino acids. V was pared by 5 bases and J by 0 bases, with 14 bases of the junction left unmatched. CDR3 residues: CASSPKMTGVGMNTEAFF. Here the CDR3 DNA reads TGTGCCAGTAGTCCGAAGATGACAGGGGTAGGGATGAACACTGAAGCTTTCTTT.

This clone was counted a few times. The CDR3 spells CASSAASGSIYEQYF. CDR3 coding DNA: TGTGCCAGCAGTGCTGCTAGCGGGAGTATCTACGAGCAGTACTTC. The chain uses TRBV27 and TRBJ2-7; 10 bases align to TRBD2. The J segment lost 3 bases and the V segment lost 5 bases, leaving 7 bases of the junction unmatched. Germline assignment: CDR1 MNHEY and CDR2 SMNVEV (reference sequence). The CDR3 has 15 residues.

The chain joins TRBV7-9 to TRBJ2-2; D is possibly TRBD2 (7 bases). CDR3 length: 15 amino acids. CDR1 is SEHNR and CDR2 is FQNEAQ in the germline V gene (reference sequence). V was trimmed by 11 bases and J by 2 bases, leaving 18 bases between them. The CDR3 sequence is CASIGGAQNTGELFF. The CDR3 nucleotides read TGTGCCTCCATAGGGGGGGCCCAAAACACCGGGGAGCTGTTTTTT.

The chain has TRBV7-8 and TRBJ2-5; D is perhaps TRBD1 (6 bases). Germline-derived CDR1 and CDR2 are SGHVS and FQNEAQ. V lost 0 bases, J lost 5 bases, and 13 bases lay in between. The CDR3 is 15 amino acids. The CDR3 region is CASSLAVQGSETQYF. CDR3 coding DNA: TGTGCCAGCAGCTTAGCCGTACAGGGATCGGAGACCCAGTACTTC.

The V and J genes are TRBV12-5 and TRBJ2-2, with D maybe TRBD1 (6 bases). CDR1 and CDR2 (germline): LGHNT, FRNRAP. This CDR3 contains 14 residues. The ends were cut back, 5 bases at V and 5 bases at J, with 12 bases in the middle. The CDR3 reads CASGTAGVTGELFF. CDR3 nucleotide sequence: TGTGCTAGTGGTACCGCAGGGGTTACCGGGGAGCTGTTTTTT.

The chain couples TRBV2 to TRBJ2-1; 8 bases match TRBD2. Germline V CDR1 and CDR2: SNHLY, FYNNEI. V shed 2 bases, J shed 4 bases, and the junction held 4 bases outside the gene matches. The CDR3 consists of 15 residues. CDR3 nucleotide sequence: TGTGCCAGCAGTGAAATGAGCGGGAGTTACAATGAGCAGTTCTTC. Translation: CASSEMSGSYNEQFF.

The CDR3 coding sequence is TGCGCCAGCAGTGTCCGGGGTCGAGAGACCCAGTACTTC. Its protein product is CASSVRGRETQYF. The chain carries TRBV10-2 and TRBJ2-5; weak D call: TRBD2 (5 bases). The germline V gene has CDR1 WSHSY and CDR2 SAAADI. The CDR3 has 13 amino acids. Trimming removed 4 bases from V and 4 bases from J, with 10 bases in between.

This clone has just one count. The chain recombines TRBV7-9 with TRBJ2-5; TRBD2 is a possible D gene (7 bases). The V end was cut by 4 bases, the J end by 5 bases, with 29 bases between. This CDR3 has 19 residues. Germline CDR1 reads SEHNR; CDR2 reads FQNEAQ (reference sequence). CDR3 sequence: CASSSRRGGDPRERETQYF. CDR3 bases: TGTGCCAGCAGCTCCAGGAGGGGGGGGGACCCCAGGGAAAGGGAGACCCAGTACTTC.

This chain joins TRBV28 and TRBJ2-7; D possibly corresponds to TRBD2 (5 bases). The germline V gene encodes CDR1 MDHEN and CDR2 SYDVKM. V lost 1 base and J lost 7, with 8 bases in between. The length of the CDR3 is 12 residues. CDR3 DNA sequence: TGTGCCAGCAGTTTATCGGGGTTGGAGCAGTACTTC. Amino acid sequence: CASSLSGLEQYF. Based on the CDR3 plus reference TRBV28 and TRBJ2-7, the full variable domain is DVKVTQSSRYLVKRTGEKVFLECVQDMDHENMFWYRQDPGLGLRLIYFSYDVKMKEKGDIPEGYSVSREKKERFSLILESASTNQTSMYLCASSLSGLEQYFGPGTRLTVT.

V is TRBV7-9 and J is TRBJ1-2; tentative D call: TRBD1 (6 bases). V lost 1 base and J 8 bases, leaving 11 bases between the germline ends. CDR1 is SEHNR and CDR2 is FQNEAQ in the germline V gene (reference sequence). This CDR3 has 13 residues. The CDR3 region is CASSLDGGQGYTF. In nucleotides, the CDR3 is TGTGCCAGCAGCTTAGACGGGGGGCAGGGCTACACCTTC.

This rearrangement joins TRBV29-1 to TRBJ1-2, with a weak D call TRBD1 (5 bases). The length of the CDR3 is 12 residues. Trimming pared 3 bases from V and 4 bases from J, leaving 9 bases between. Per the germline V gene, CDR1 is SQVTM and CDR2 is ANQGSEA. This chain's CDR3 is CSVDTGVYGYTF. For the CDR3, the DNA is TGCAGCGTTGACACAGGAGTCTATGGCTACACCTTC.

This chain links TRBV10-3 with TRBJ2-3; D is undetermined. The CDR3 length is 14 residues. Germline V lookup: CDR1 ENHRY, CDR2 SYGVKD. V lost 7 bases and J 2 bases, leaving 13 bases between the germline ends. CDR3 sequence reads: CAIMRNGITDTQYF. The CDR3 DNA follows: TGTGCCATCATGAGGAACGGAATCACAGATACGCAGTATTTT.

This chain uses TRBV2 with TRBJ1-5; the match to TRBD1 covers 8 bases. Germline assignment: CDR1 SNHLY and CDR2 FYNNEI. The CDR3 length is 14 residues. V trimming: 4 bases; J trimming: 2 bases; junction bases outside the gene matches: 1. The CDR3 here is CASSATGGNQPQHF. CDR3 nucleotides: TGTGCCAGCAGTGCGACAGGGGGCAATCAGCCCCAGCATTTT.

The V call is TRBV5-1, the J call TRBJ2-7, with 9 bases lining up with TRBD1. The trim removed 4 bases at V and 5 bases at J, leaving 7 bases unmatched. CDR1 SGHRS and CDR2 YFSETQ come from the germline V gene. This CDR3 spans 14 amino acids. CDR3 in amino acids: CASSKGQGVHEQYF. DNA of the CDR3: TGCGCCAGCAGCAAGGGACAGGGCGTCCACGAGCAGTACTTC.

In its sample, this clone was seen a few times. The chain has TRBV5-1 and TRBJ1-6, with D perhaps TRBD1 (6 bases). The CDR3 runs 15 residues. Germline lookup yields CDR1 SGHRS and CDR2 YFSETQ. Deletions cut 1 base from V and 8 bases from J, with 13 bases between. CDR3 DNA sequence: TGCGCCAGCAGCTTGAAGGGACAAGGGGATTCACCCCTCCACTTT. This translates into CASSLKGQGDSPLHF.